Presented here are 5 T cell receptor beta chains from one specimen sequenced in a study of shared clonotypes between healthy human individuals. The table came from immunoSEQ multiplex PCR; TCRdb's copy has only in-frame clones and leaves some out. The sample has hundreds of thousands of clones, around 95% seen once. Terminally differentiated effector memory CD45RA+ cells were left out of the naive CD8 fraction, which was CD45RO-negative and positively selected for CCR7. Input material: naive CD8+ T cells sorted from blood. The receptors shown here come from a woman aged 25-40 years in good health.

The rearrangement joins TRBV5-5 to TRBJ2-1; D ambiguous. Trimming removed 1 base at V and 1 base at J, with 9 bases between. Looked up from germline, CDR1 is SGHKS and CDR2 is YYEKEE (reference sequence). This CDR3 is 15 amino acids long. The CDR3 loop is CASSLIGRSYNEQFF. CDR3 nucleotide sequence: TGTGCCAGCAGCTTGATAGGTCGGTCCTACAATGAGCAGTTCTTC.

The CDR3, as DNA: TGTGCCAGCAGTTTAGTTGCGGGTAGCTCTGGGGCCAACGTCCTGACTTTC. This codes for CASSLVAGSSGANVLTF. The chain couples TRBV28 to TRBJ2-6; tentatively, D is TRBD2 (5 bases). The germline gives CDR1 MDHEN, CDR2 SYDVKM. The CDR3 is 17 residues long. V gave up 2 bases and J gave up 0 bases, with 11 bases separating them.

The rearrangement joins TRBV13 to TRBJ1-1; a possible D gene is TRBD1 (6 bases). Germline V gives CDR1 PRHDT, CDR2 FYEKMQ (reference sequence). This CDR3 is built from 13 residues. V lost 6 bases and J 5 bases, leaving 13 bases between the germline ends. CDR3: CASSPPGDTEAFF. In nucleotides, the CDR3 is TGTGCCAGCAGTCCACCAGGGGATACTGAAGCTTTCTTT.

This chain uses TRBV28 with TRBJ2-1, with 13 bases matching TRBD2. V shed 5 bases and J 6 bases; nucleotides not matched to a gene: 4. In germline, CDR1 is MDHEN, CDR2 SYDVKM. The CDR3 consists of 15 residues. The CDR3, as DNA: TGTGCCAGCAGTACCCGGACTAGCGGGAGCAATGAGCAGTTCTTC. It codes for CASSTRTSGSNEQFF. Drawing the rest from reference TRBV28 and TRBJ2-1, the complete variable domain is DVKVTQSSRYLVKRTGEKVFLECVQDMDHENMFWYRQDPGLGLRLIYFSYDVKMKEKGDIPEGYSVSREKKERFSLILESASTNQTSMYLCASSTRTSGSNEQFFGPGTRLTVL.

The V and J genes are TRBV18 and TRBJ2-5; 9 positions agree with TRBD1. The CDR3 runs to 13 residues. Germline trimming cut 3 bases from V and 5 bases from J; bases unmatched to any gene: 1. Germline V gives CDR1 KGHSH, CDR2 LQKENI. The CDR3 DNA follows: TGTGCCAGCTCACCCGGGACAGGGGAGACCCAGTACTTC. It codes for CASSPGTGETQYF.